Listed below are T cell receptor beta chains from one sample, sequenced in a study of spatial heterogeneity in lung cancer. TCRdb passed the 5' RACE reads through MiXCR, listing each CDR3 protein once. The sample holds around 60,000 distinct CDR3 sequences; 7% to 10% are singletons and the top ten take more than 12%. The material sequenced was PBMCs, taken at surgery. Receptors originate from a female donor with early-stage non-small cell lung cancer. The CDR3 runs from the conserved cysteine through the conserved F or W. A D gene is named only where the DNA matches it firmly. Rows may omit the clone size; those that give it use once, few, many or a size class.

v_call	d_call	clone_size	j_call	cdr3_aa	cdr3_nt
TRBV2	TRBD1	few	TRBJ2-2	CASSDRVARYEGELFF	TGTGCCAGCAGCGACAGGGTCGCGCGCTATGAGGGGGAGCTGTTTTTT
TRBV20-1	-	few	TRBJ1-1	CSAPLPLADTEAFF	TGCAGTGCGCCCCTACCTCTGGCGGACACTGAAGCTTTCTTT
TRBV12-3/TRBV12-4	TRBD2	few	TRBJ2-1	CASRIAGGYNEQFF	TGTGCCAGCAGGATAGCGGGGGGATACAATGAGCAGTTCTTC
TRBV29-1	-	many	TRBJ2-1	CSVVGYNEQFF	TGCAGCGTTGTGGGCTACAATGAGCAGTTCTTC
TRBV28	-	few	TRBJ2-1	CASLSGSSYNEQFF	TGTGCCAGCCTATCTGGATCCTCCTACAATGAGCAGTTCTTC
TRBV5-4	-	once	TRBJ2-3	CASSLDGTPSTDTQYF	TGTGCCAGCAGCTTGGACGGGACACCGAGCACAGATACGCAGTATTTT
TRBV9	-	-	TRBJ2-7	CASSVGVGSYEQYF	TGTGCCAGCAGCGTAGGAGTGGGCTCCTACGAGCAGTACTTC
TRBV7-9	-	many	TRBJ1-2	CASSLSLGNYGYTF	TGTGCCAGCAGCTTAAGTTTGGGGAACTATGGCTACACCTTC
TRBV7-2	-	many	TRBJ1-2	CASSLKGRGYTF	TGTGCCAGCAGCTTAAAGGGGCGTGGCTACACCTTC
TRBV3-1	-	many	TRBJ2-1	CASSPLGTSSYNEQFF	TGTGCCAGCAGCCCCCTGGGGACGAGCTCCTACAATGAGCAGTTCTTC
TRBV28	TRBD2	few	TRBJ2-4	CASSSGGYIQYF	TGTGCCAGCAGCTCGGGGGGGTACATTCAGTACTTC
TRBV6-1	-	many	TRBJ2-7	CASSETGPYEQYF	TGTGCCAGCAGTGAAACGGGTCCCTACGAGCAGTACTTC
TRBV11-3	TRBD1	few	TRBJ2-1	CASSLMGQGNNEQFF	TGTGCCAGCAGCTTGATGGGACAGGGAAACAATGAGCAGTTCTTC
TRBV29-1	TRBD1	many	TRBJ1-4	CSVSAGQGEKLFF	TGCAGCGTCTCGGCCGGACAGGGCGAAAAACTGTTTTTT
TRBV6-1	-	-	TRBJ2-3	CASSEAGGTVKNTQYF	TGTGCCAGCAGTGAAGCCGGCGGGACTGTAAAGAATACGCAGTATTTT
TRBV7-9	-	-	TRBJ2-3	CASSLIVGRDSTDTQYF	TGTGCCAGCAGCTTAATCGTTGGTAGGGACTCCACAGATACGCAGTATTTT
TRBV11-2	-	few	TRBJ1-3	CASSAWTVSSGNTIYF	TGTGCCAGCAGCGCCTGGACAGTAAGCTCTGGAAACACCATATATTTT
TRBV28	TRBD1	-	TRBJ1-1	CASSLGQENTEAFF	TGTGCCAGCAGTTTGGGACAGGAGAACACTGAAGCTTTCTTT
TRBV7-2	TRBD2	many	TRBJ2-5	CASSLAMGTSGGTRETQYF	TGTGCCAGCAGCTTAGCGATGGGGACTAGCGGGGGGACGCGGGAGACCCAGTACTTC
TRBV20-1	-	-	TRBJ1-2	CSARGRDFNYGYTF	TGCAGTGCTAGAGGTCGGGATTTTAACTATGGCTACACCTTC
TRBV5-1	-	few	TRBJ1-1	CASSPRTASNTEAFF	TGCGCCAGCAGCCCAAGGACAGCTTCGAACACTGAAGCTTTCTTT
TRBV9	-	few	TRBJ2-6	CASTQRGAGANVLTF	TGTGCCAGCACCCAAAGAGGGGCTGGGGCCAACGTCCTGACTTTC
TRBV21-1	-	-	TRBJ1-5	CARLGEIKPGSNQPQHF	TGTGCCAGGCTAGGGGAAATTAAGCCTGGGAGCAATCAGCCCCAGCATTTT
TRBV4-1	-	-	TRBJ1-2	CASSQDWGIANYGYTF	TGCGCCAGCAGCCAAGATTGGGGGATTGCTAACTATGGCTACACCTTC
TRBV5-1	-	-	TRBJ1-3	CASNTGTAPNTIYF	TGCGCCAGCAATACCGGTACAGCTCCGAACACCATATATTTT
TRBV6-4	-	-	TRBJ2-2	CASSGQENTGELFF	TGTGCCAGCAGTGGGCAGGAGAACACCGGGGAGCTGTTTTTT
TRBV4-2	-	few	TRBJ2-5	CASSQDGSSVEETQYF	TGTGCCAGCAGCCAAGACGGGTCTAGCGTTGAAGAGACCCAGTACTTC
TRBV11-3	TRBD2	many	TRBJ2-7	CASSPRTSGSDHEQYF	TGTGCCAGCAGCCCCCGGACTAGCGGGAGCGACCACGAGCAGTACTTC
TRBV2	TRBD2	many	TRBJ2-2	CASMRGFTGELFF	TGTGCCAGCATGCGGGGGTTCACCGGGGAGCTGTTTTTT
TRBV5-6	TRBD1	few	TRBJ1-2	CASSDRGHGYTF	TGTGCCAGCAGCGACAGGGGCCATGGCTACACCTTC
TRBV7-3	TRBD1	few	TRBJ2-2	CASSLTGGRTGELFF	TGTGCCAGCAGCTTAACAGGGGGCCGGACCGGGGAGCTGTTTTTT
TRBV6-1	-	few	TRBJ2-3	CASSVNDLDTQYF	TGTGCCAGCAGTGTCAACGATTTAGATACGCAGTATTTT
TRBV7-3	TRBD1	-	TRBJ1-1	CASSLEGGQGDTEAFF	TGTGCCAGCAGCTTAGAAGGGGGACAGGGGGACACTGAAGCTTTCTTT
TRBV27	-	many	TRBJ1-1	CASSHRQDTEAFF	TGTGCCAGCAGTCACCGACAGGACACTGAAGCTTTCTTT
TRBV28	TRBD1	-	TRBJ2-1	CASSLGPQGSYNEQFF	TGTGCCAGCAGTTTAGGACCACAGGGGTCCTACAATGAGCAGTTCTTC
TRBV6-2/TRBV6-3	TRBD1	few	TRBJ1-1	CASSSGTGGSNTEAFF	TGTGCCAGCAGTTCCGGGACAGGGGGATCAAACACTGAAGCTTTCTTT
TRBV5-1	TRBD2	many	TRBJ2-7	CASSYDTPSSGRAREQYF	TGCGCCAGCAGCTACGATACCCCTTCTAGCGGGAGGGCCCGCGAGCAGTACTTC
TRBV11-2	TRBD2	-	TRBJ2-2	CASSFAGGNTGELFF	TGTGCCAGCAGCTTTGCGGGGGGGAACACCGGGGAGCTGTTTTTT